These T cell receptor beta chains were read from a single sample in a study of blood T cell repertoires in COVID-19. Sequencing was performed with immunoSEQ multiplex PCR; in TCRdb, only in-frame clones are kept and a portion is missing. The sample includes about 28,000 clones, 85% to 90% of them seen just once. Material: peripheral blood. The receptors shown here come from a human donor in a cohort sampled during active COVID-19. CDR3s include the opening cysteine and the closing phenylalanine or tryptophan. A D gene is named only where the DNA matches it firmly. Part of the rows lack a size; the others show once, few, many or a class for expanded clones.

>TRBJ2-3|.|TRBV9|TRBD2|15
CASSVVGGGTDTQYF
TGTGCCAGCAGCGTAGTTGGGGGGGGCACAGATACGCAGTATTTT
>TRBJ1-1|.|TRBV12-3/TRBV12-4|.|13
CASTPGRRTEAFF
TGTGCCAGCACCCCCGGGAGACGTACTGAAGCTTTCTTT
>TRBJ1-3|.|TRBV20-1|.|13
CSASPGSGNTIYF
TGCAGTGCTAGTCCCGGCTCTGGAAACACCATATATTTT
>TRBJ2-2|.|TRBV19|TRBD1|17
CASSLGQGFHIRGELFF
TGTGCCAGTAGTTTGGGACAGGGATTCCACATAAGGGGGGAGCTGTTTTTT
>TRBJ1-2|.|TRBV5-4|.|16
CASSLIPAAGPYGYTF
TGTGCCAGCAGCTTGATTCCCGCAGCAGGCCCCTATGGCTACACCTTC
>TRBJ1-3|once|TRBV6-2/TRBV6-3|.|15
CASSYSHNSGNTIYF
TGTGCCAGCAGTTACTCCCACAACTCTGGAAACACCATATATTTT
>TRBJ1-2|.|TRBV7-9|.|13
CASSQQVLYSYTF
TGTGCCAGCAGCCAACAGGTTCTCTATAGCTACACCTTC
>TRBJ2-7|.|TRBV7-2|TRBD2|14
CASSFGVAGAAQYF
TGTGCCAGCAGCTTTGGGGTAGCGGGGGCCGCGCAGTACTTC
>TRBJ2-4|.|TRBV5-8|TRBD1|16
CASSFWTGVAKNIQYF
TGTGCCAGCAGCTTCTGGACAGGGGTAGCCAAAAACATTCAGTACTTC
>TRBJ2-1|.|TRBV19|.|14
CASSISVGVNEQFF
TGTGCCAGTAGTATCTCCGTCGGGGTCAATGAGCAGTTCTTC
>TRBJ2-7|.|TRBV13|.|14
CASSLGPGGYEQYF
TGTGCCAGCAGCTTAGGTCCAGGGGGGTACGAGCAGTACTTC
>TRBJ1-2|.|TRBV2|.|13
CASSDSTGFGYTF
TGTGCCAGCAGTGATTCCACAGGGTTCGGCTACACCTTC
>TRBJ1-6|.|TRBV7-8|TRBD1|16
CASSLADRAPNVPLHF
TGTGCCAGCAGCTTAGCGGACAGGGCACCGAACGTACCCCTCCACTTT
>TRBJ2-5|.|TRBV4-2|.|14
CASSQESGAGTQYF
TGTGCCAGCAGCCAAGAGAGTGGTGCCGGGACCCAGTACTTC
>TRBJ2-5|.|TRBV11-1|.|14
CASSNGRGQETQYF
TGTGCCAGCAGCAACGGTCGGGGCCAAGAGACCCAGTACTTC
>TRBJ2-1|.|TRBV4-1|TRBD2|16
CASSQVSSGPINEQFF
TGCGCCAGCAGCCAAGTCAGTAGCGGGCCGATTAATGAGCAGTTCTTC
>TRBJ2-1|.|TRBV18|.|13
CASSSSGGNEQFF
TGTGCCAGCTCATCCTCCGGGGGCAATGAGCAGTTCTTC
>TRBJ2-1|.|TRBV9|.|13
CASSVPGGDEQFF
TGTGCCAGCAGCGTGCCGGGGGGCGATGAGCAGTTCTTC
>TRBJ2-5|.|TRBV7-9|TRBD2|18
CASSLLSSGGPEGETQYF
TGTGCCAGCAGCTTACTTAGTAGCGGGGGGCCGGAGGGTGAGACCCAGTACTTC
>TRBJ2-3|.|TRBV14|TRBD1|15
CASSLWTGITDTQYF
TGTGCCAGCAGCCTATGGACAGGAATCACAGATACGCAGTATTTT
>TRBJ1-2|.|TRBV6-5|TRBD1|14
CASSYSGQGAGYTF
TGTGCCAGCAGTTACTCGGGACAGGGGGCCGGCTACACCTTC
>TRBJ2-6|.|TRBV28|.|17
CASSFGGIGSGANVLTF
TGTGCCAGCAGTTTTGGGGGGATAGGGTCTGGGGCCAACGTCCTGACTTTC
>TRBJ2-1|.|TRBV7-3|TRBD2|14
CASSSGLAASEQFF
TGTGCCAGCAGCTCGGGACTAGCCGCGAGTGAGCAGTTCTTC
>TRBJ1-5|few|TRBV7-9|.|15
CASSSGQAWELPQHF
TGTGCCAGCAGCTCCGGTCAGGCCTGGGAGCTGCCCCAGCATTTT
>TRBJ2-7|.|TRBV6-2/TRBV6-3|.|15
CASSYDRGGVYEQYF
TGTGCCAGCAGTTACGACAGGGGAGGGGTCTACGAGCAGTACTTC
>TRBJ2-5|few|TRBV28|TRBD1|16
CASSSSGTGGEETQYF
TGTGCCAGCAGTTCCTCCGGGACAGGGGGGGAAGAGACCCAGTACTTC
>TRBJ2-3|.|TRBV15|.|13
CATRGGLTDTQYF
TGTGCCACGAGGGGGGGTCTCACAGATACGCAGTATTTT
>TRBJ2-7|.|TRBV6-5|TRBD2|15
CASSYGTSDSYEQYF
TGTGCCAGCAGTTACGGGACTAGCGATTCCTACGAGCAGTACTTC
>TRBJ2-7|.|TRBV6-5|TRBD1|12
CASGQGHYEQYF
TGTGCCAGCGGACAGGGACACTACGAGCAGTACTTC